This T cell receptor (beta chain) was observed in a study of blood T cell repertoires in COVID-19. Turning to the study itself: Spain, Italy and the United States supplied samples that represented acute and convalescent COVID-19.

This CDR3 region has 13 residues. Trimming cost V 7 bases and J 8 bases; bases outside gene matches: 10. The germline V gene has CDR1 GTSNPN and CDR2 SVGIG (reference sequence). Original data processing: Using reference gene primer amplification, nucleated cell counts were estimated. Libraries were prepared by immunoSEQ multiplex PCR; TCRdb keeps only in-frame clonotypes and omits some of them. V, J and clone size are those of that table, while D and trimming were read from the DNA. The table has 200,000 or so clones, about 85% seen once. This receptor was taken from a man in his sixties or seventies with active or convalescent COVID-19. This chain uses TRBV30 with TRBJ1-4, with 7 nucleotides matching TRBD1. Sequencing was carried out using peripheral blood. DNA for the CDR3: TGTGCCTCCCGGACAGGCGGGGGGGAAAAACTGTTTTTT. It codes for CASRTGGGEKLFF.